A selection of T cell receptor beta chains follows, all from one sample in a study of cytomegalovirus exposure and HLA in healthy donors. TCRdb keeps only in-frame clones here, not all; method: immunoSEQ multiplex PCR. The table has fewer than 80,000 clones, roughly 95% seen once. Sequenced sample: PBMCs. The receptors were gathered from a woman younger than 35 in good health and CMV-seropositive. Both conserved end residues are part of each CDR3. A D gene is named only where the DNA matches it firmly. For some rows the clone size is stated as once, few or many, or as a class when expanded; others skip it.

>TRBV11-2|-|-|TRBJ2-6
CASSFLFGANVLTF
TGTGCCAGCAGTTTCCTTTTCGGGGCCAACGTCCTGACTTTC
>TRBV18|TRBD1|-|TRBJ2-3
CASSYRQGLEDTQYF
TGTGCCAGCTCATACCGACAGGGCCTTGAGGATACGCAGTATTTT
>TRBV27|TRBD2|-|TRBJ2-1
CASSLGTSPYNEQFF
TGTGCCAGCAGCTTGGGGACTAGCCCCTACAATGAGCAGTTCTTC
>TRBV6-6|-|-|TRBJ2-3
CASSSMDSHTDTQYF
TGTGCCAGCAGTTCTATGGACAGCCACACAGATACGCAGTATTTT
>TRBV30|-|-|TRBJ2-5
CAWSRGLGQETQYF
TGTGCCTGGAGTAGGGGGTTGGGGCAAGAGACCCAGTACTTC
>TRBV6-1|-|-|TRBJ1-4
CAGAPTTNEKLFF
TGTGCCGGGGCACCTACAACTAATGAAAAACTGTTTTTT
>TRBV9|TRBD2|-|TRBJ2-2
CASSATLPGLAGATGELFF
TGTGCCAGCAGCGCAACCCTTCCTGGACTAGCGGGAGCCACCGGGGAGCTGTTTTTT
>TRBV7-2|-|-|TRBJ2-7
CASSHGVYEQYF
TGTGCCAGCAGCCACGGGGTCTACGAGCAGTACTTC
>TRBV27|-|-|TRBJ2-3
CASRLETSPPDTQYF
TGTGCCAGCAGACTAGAGACATCTCCCCCAGATACGCAGTATTTT
>TRBV7-3|-|-|TRBJ2-5
CASSSGQQETQYF
TGTGCCAGCAGCTCCGGACAGCAAGAGACCCAGTACTTC
>TRBV28|-|-|TRBJ2-7
CASSLSDNSYEQYF
TGTGCCAGCAGTTTATCGGACAACTCCTACGAGCAGTACTTC
>TRBV7-2|-|once|TRBJ2-7
CASSPETEFYEQYF
TGTGCCAGCAGCCCCGAGACAGAATTTTACGAGCAGTACTTC
>TRBV30|TRBD1|once|TRBJ1-2
CAWEGQGAYGYTF
TGTGCCTGGGAGGGACAGGGAGCCTATGGCTACACCTTC
>TRBV4-2|-|-|TRBJ2-5
CASSQERGQETQYF
TGTGCCAGCAGCCAAGAAAGGGGCCAAGAGACCCAGTACTTC
>TRBV11-2|TRBD1|-|TRBJ1-2
CASSALGGGLKGYGYTF
TGTGCCAGCAGCGCATTAGGAGGGGGCTTAAAAGGCTATGGCTACACCTTC
>TRBV5-1|TRBD1|-|TRBJ2-5
CASSLEGTAQETQYF
TGCGCCAGCAGCTTGGAGGGGACAGCTCAAGAGACCCAGTACTTC
>TRBV7-2|TRBD2|-|TRBJ2-2
CASSSRTSTGELFF
TGTGCCAGCAGCTCCCGGACTAGCACCGGGGAGCTGTTTTTT
>TRBV6-4|TRBD1|-|TRBJ1-5
CATTTGTGGVCRNQPQHF
TGTGCCACGACAACCGGGACAGGGGGCGTTTGTCGCAATCAGCCCCAGCATTTT
>TRBV9|TRBD2|-|TRBJ2-2
CASSPHGTSGRENTGELFF
TGTGCCAGCAGCCCACACGGGACTAGCGGGAGGGAGAACACCGGGGAGCTGTTTTTT
>TRBV19|-|once|TRBJ1-5
CASVEGYSNQPQHF
TGTGCCAGTGTAGAGGGTTATAGCAATCAGCCCCAGCATTTT
>TRBV2|TRBD1|-|TRBJ1-4
CASLPGTGFEKLFF
TGTGCCAGTCTCCCGGGGACAGGGTTTGAAAAACTGTTTTTT
>TRBV7-9|TRBD1|once|TRBJ2-1
CAKSTGTGHNEQFF
TGTGCAAAATCTACCGGGACAGGGCACAATGAGCAGTTCTTC
>TRBV15|TRBD2|-|TRBJ2-3
CATSRGLAGESDTQYF
TGTGCCACCAGCCGGGGACTAGCGGGAGAATCCGATACGCAGTATTTT
>TRBV29-1|TRBD2|-|TRBJ2-3
CSASGGRALDTQYF
TGCAGCGCCTCCGGCGGGAGGGCCTTAGATACGCAGTATTTT
>TRBV21-1|-|-|TRBJ1-2
CASSKELGGEYYGYTF
TGTGCCAGCAGCAAAGAACTCGGCGGGGAATACTATGGCTACACCTTC
>TRBV6-1|-|-|TRBJ2-2
CASNPEVANSGELFF
TGTGCCAGCAACCCGGAGGTGGCAAATTCCGGGGAGCTGTTTTTT
>TRBV30|-|once|TRBJ1-2
CAWSVLSVGGYTF
TGTGCCTGGAGTGTACTTAGCGTAGGGGGCTACACCTTC
>TRBV18|-|-|TRBJ1-1
CASSPVVSGSNTEAFF
TGTGCCAGCTCACCGGTTGTATCAGGGTCGAACACTGAAGCTTTCTTT
>TRBV7-9|-|-|TRBJ1-1
CASSRDTEAFF
TGTGCCAGCAGCCGAGATACTGAAGCTTTCTTT
>TRBV29-1|TRBD2|-|TRBJ2-3
CSVTSGSGDTQYF
TGCAGCGTGACTAGCGGGAGCGGAGATACGCAGTATTTT
>TRBV2|-|-|TRBJ1-1
CASKEGGPWSEAFF
TGTGCCAGCAAAGAGGGGGGGCCGTGGTCTGAAGCTTTCTTT
>TRBV6-4|TRBD1|-|TRBJ1-2
CASSDSTGGYGYTF
TGTGCCAGCAGTGACTCGACAGGGGGCTATGGCTACACCTTC
>TRBV19|-|-|TRBJ1-4
CASRQTATNEKLFF
TGTGCCAGTAGACAGACAGCAACTAATGAAAAACTGTTTTTT
>TRBV6-5|-|-|TRBJ2-2
CASTGTPEAGGELFF
TGTGCCAGCACCGGGACTCCCGAAGCGGGCGGGGAGCTGTTTTTT
>TRBV27|-|-|TRBJ1-5
CASSFGRSPTGYSNQPQHF
TGTGCCAGCAGTTTCGGCCGCTCCCCCACAGGGTATAGCAATCAGCCCCAGCATTTT
>TRBV12-5|-|-|TRBJ2-2
CASGSGTGTGELFF
TGTGCTAGTGGTTCTGGGACTGGCACCGGGGAGCTGTTTTTT
>TRBV11-3|-|-|TRBJ2-5
CASSFGSRLYQETQYF
TGTGCCAGCAGTTTTGGCAGTAGACTGTACCAAGAGACCCAGTACTTC
>TRBV6-1|-|-|TRBJ1-6
CASSEARALYNSPLHF
TGTGCCAGCAGTGAAGCGCGGGCACTATATAATTCACCCCTCCACTTT
>TRBV27|TRBD1|-|TRBJ1-5
CASKPGTVSNQPQHF
TGTGCCAGCAAACCAGGGACAGTTAGCAATCAGCCCCAGCATTTT
>TRBV9|-|-|TRBJ2-2
CASSVQSVNTGELFF
TGTGCCAGCAGCGTACAGAGCGTGAACACCGGGGAGCTGTTTTTT
>TRBV25-1|-|-|TRBJ2-1
CASSSSLAGGYYNEQFF
TGTGCCAGCAGTTCCTCCCTGGCCGGGGGATACTACAATGAGCAGTTCTTC
>TRBV6-5|TRBD1|-|TRBJ1-3
CASRTGQGPGNTIYF
TGTGCCAGCAGGACCGGACAGGGGCCTGGAAACACCATATATTTT
>TRBV19|-|once|TRBJ2-4
CASTPTTKNIQYF
TGTGCCAGTACCCCGACTACCAAAAACATTCAGTACTTC
>TRBV7-9|TRBD2|-|TRBJ2-1
CASSLVGSGSYNEQFF
TGTGCCAGCAGCTTAGTTGGTAGCGGGAGTTACAATGAGCAGTTCTTC